This T cell receptor beta chain emerged from a study of tumor-infiltrating lymphocytes in primary liver carcinoma. Study background: The five patients, who were men and women, ranged in age from 30 to 69 years. Samples produced roughly 3.65 to 7.5 million productive TCRbeta reads, comparable across tissue types. Overall study results and limits: Tumor-adjacent and tumor-blood pairs showed less overlap than tumor region pairs.

In this sample, this clonotype turned up a few times. Its antigen remains unidentified. A constant-region primer served to make TCR beta cDNA from approximately 490 ng total RNA. Slightly modified ARM-PCR served as the procedure for the TCR beta libraries. These libraries came from three rounds of nested multiplex PCR. MiXCR, applied by TCRdb to the multiplex PCR reads, yields one record per CDR3 protein. Counted here are approximately 330,000 distinct CDR3 sequences, 65% occurring once; the ten biggest clones make up about 6.5%. Both blood RNA, taken from unsorted whole blood, and germline DNA were extracted. Patients carried chronic HBV infection without prior treatment. The sequence derives from a man aged 40-55 years with primary liver carcinoma and hepatitis B virus infection. Input material: peripheral blood.

CDR3 bases: TGCGCCAGCAGCCGAGACGCTAGCGGGGGAGAGACCCAGTACTTC. This sequence encodes CASSRDASGGETQYF. The J gene is TRBJ2-5, the V gene TRBV5-1, with 10 bases that match TRBD2. Germline CDR1 and CDR2: SGHRS and YFSETQ. This CDR3 region has 15 residues. After removal of 4 bases from V and 4 bases from J, the junction contained 7 bases not matched to a gene.